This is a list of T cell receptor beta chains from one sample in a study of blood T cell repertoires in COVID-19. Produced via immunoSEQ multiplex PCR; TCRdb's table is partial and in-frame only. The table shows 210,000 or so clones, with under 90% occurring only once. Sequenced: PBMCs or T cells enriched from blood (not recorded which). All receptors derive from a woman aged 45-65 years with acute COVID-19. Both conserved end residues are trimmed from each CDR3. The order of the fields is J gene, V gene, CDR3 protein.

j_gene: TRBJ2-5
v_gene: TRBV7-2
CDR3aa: ASSQSTLETQY

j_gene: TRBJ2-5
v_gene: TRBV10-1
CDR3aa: ARRLAEHQETQY

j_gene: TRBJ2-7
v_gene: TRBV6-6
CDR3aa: ASSDDRGPYEQY

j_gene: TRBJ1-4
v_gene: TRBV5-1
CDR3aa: ASSLGTVGEKLF

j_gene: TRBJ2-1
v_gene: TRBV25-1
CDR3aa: ASSYTSGRVRNEQF

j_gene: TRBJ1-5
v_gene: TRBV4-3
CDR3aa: ASSQEIGYGQGIQPQH

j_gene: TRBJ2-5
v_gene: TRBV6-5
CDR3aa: ASSLDRGRETQY

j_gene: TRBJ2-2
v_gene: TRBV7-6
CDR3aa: ASRSGTGTNTGELF

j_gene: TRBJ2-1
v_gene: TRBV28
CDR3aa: ASSLRYEQF

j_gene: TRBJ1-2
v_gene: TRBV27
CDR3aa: ASSSDRSSYSYT

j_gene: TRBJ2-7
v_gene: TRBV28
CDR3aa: ASSGYDGDYRYEQY

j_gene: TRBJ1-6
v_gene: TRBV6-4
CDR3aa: ASSGAENSPLH

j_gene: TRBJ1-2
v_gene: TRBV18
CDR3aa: ASSPPTGGNYGYT

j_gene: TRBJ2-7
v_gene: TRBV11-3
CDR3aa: ASSPNPRAVLTYEQY

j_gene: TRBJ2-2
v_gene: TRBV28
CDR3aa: AFRTGANTGELF

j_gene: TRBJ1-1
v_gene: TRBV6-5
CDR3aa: ATATGRFTEAF

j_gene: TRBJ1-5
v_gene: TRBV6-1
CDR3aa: ASSEGQGAWGQPQH

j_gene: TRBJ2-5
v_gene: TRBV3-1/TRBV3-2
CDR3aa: ASSYLAEQETQY

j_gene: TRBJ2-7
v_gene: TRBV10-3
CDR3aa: AISGLNYEQY

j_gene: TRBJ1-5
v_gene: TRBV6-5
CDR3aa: ASRQGSPGGQPQH

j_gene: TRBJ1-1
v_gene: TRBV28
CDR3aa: ASSSGGTNTEAF

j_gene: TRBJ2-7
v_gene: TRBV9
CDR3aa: ASTLSGSSYEQY

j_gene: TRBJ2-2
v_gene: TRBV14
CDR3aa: ASRLQDTGELF

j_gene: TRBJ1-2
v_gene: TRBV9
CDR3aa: ASSVSLAYLEPNDGYT

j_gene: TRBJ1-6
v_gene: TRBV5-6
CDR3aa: ASSLGANSYNSPLH

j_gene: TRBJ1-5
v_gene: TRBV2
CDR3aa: ASKLSGVGQPQH

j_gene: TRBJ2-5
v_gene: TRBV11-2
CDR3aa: ASSWAHETQY

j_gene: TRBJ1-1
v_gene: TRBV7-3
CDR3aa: ASSRDRNTEAF

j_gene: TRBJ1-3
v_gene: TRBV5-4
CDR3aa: ASSDLTGTGNTIY

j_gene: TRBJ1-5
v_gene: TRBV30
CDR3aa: AWSGTGNRPQH

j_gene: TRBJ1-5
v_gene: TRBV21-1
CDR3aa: ASSPQGPEHYSNQPQH

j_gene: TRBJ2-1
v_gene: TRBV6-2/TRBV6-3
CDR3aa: ASSPGQLTYNEQF

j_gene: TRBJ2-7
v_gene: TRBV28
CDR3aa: ASSLEVSRYEQY

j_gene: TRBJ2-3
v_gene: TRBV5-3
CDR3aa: ARSEDRSTDTQY

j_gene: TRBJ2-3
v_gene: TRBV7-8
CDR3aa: ASSLAGGLPDTQY

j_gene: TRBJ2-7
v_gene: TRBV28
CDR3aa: ASRGLASPQFQY

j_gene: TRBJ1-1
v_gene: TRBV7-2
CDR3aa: ASSLLGHTEAF

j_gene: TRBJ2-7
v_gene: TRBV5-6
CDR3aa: ASSFRSTGKAYEQY

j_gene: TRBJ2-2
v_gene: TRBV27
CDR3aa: ASSFSGHNGELF

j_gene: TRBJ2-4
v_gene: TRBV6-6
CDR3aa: ASSYEGLRNIQY

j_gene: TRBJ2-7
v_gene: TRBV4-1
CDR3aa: ASSHPAGGGIYEQY